This is a list of T cell receptor beta chains from one sample in a study of cytomegalovirus exposure and HLA in healthy donors. Only in-frame clones appear in the TCRdb table, and some are missing; sequencing was by immunoSEQ multiplex PCR. This table has around 110,000 clones, approximately 81% appearing once. Input material: PBMCs. The receptors originated from a man aged 30 to 39 in good health and CMV-seropositive. Each CDR3 is given with its conserved first and last residue. The D gene is left open where the match is weak. Clone size, where shown, is once, few, many, or a class for clones that have expanded.

D | J | size | length | V | CDR3 | DNA
TRBD1 | TRBJ1-4 | . | 16 | TRBV5-4 | CASSPSRDSNNEKLFF | TGTGCCAGCAGCCCCAGCCGGGACAGCAATAATGAAAAACTGTTTTTT
. | TRBJ1-1 | . | 13 | TRBV18 | CASSQGRSAEAFF | TGTGCCAGCTCACAAGGCAGGTCCGCTGAAGCTTTCTTT
. | TRBJ1-1 | . | 12 | TRBV4-2 | CASSHGTGEAFF | TGTGCCAGCAGCCACGGAACAGGGGAAGCTTTCTTT
. | TRBJ2-3 | once | 15 | TRBV4-3 | CASRLGAGSADTQYF | TGCGCCAGCAGACTAGGGGCGGGATCTGCAGATACGCAGTATTTT
TRBD1 | TRBJ1-4 | once | 16 | TRBV28 | CASSQTGQGGNEKLFF | TGTGCCAGCAGTCAAACCGGACAGGGTGGGAATGAAAAACTGTTTTTT
. | TRBJ1-3 | . | 14 | TRBV5-1 | CASSLVAGGNTIYF | TGCGCCAGCAGCTTGGTGGCAGGAGGAAACACCATATATTTT
. | TRBJ2-5 | . | 16 | TRBV5-1 | CASSLGITVDGETQYF | TGCGCCAGCAGCTTGGGAATCACAGTTGATGGGGAGACCCAGTACTTC
TRBD1 | TRBJ1-5 | . | 15 | TRBV19 | CASSRQGARDQPQHF | TGTGCCAGTAGCAGACAGGGGGCGCGGGATCAGCCCCAGCATTTT
TRBD1 | TRBJ1-1 | . | 15 | TRBV19 | CASSGRQGMNTEAFF | TGTGCCAGTAGTGGCCGACAGGGAATGAACACTGAAGCTTTCTTT
TRBD1 | TRBJ2-7 | . | 13 | TRBV7-9 | CSSSLRTGHEQYF | TGTTCCAGCAGCTTAAGGACAGGGCACGAGCAGTACTTC
. | TRBJ2-2 | few | 17 | TRBV21-1 | CASSSLGGARGTGELFF | TGTGCCAGCAGCTCCCTGGGGGGGGCGCGAGGCACCGGGGAGCTGTTTTTT
TRBD2 | TRBJ2-1 | . | 16 | TRBV10-3 | CAISFTSGPPYNEQFF | TGTGCCATCAGTTTTACTAGCGGTCCACCTTACAATGAGCAGTTCTTC
. | TRBJ2-3 | . | 16 | TRBV4-3 | CASSQAGGQTTDTQYF | TGCGCCAGCAGCCAAGCGGGGGGCCAGACCACAGATACGCAGTATTTT
. | TRBJ2-6 | . | 15 | TRBV6-5 | CASRDGYSGANGLTF | TGTGCCAGCAGGGACGGGTATTCTGGGGCCAACGGCCTGACTTTC
. | TRBJ1-2 | few | 15 | TRBV15 | CATSKRPTANYGYTF | TGTGCCACCAGCAAACGACCGACAGCGAACTATGGCTACACCTTC
. | TRBJ2-1 | . | 14 | TRBV29-1 | CSVLSRGKYNEQFF | TGCAGCGTTCTCTCCCGGGGGAAATACAATGAGCAGTTCTTC
. | TRBJ2-7 | . | 18 | TRBV21-1 | CASRTPGQGFVVIYEQYF | TGTGCCAGCAGAACCCCGGGACAGGGTTTTGTTGTTATCTACGAGCAGTACTTC
. | TRBJ2-3 | . | 15 | TRBV4-2 | CASSQDPADTDTQYF | TGTGCCAGCAGCCAAGATCCAGCGGATACAGATACGCAGTATTTT
. | TRBJ1-5 | few | 14 | TRBV4-2 | CASSQEGGRMPQHF | TGTGCCAGCAGCCAAGAGGGGGGGAGGATGCCCCAGCATTTT
TRBD1 | TRBJ2-1 | . | 16 | TRBV10-1 | CASRHRLPGQYNEQFF | TGCGCCAGCAGGCACCGATTACCGGGACAGTACAATGAGCAGTTCTTC
TRBD2 | TRBJ2-2 | . | 17 | TRBV5-1 | CASSLTIQAGGPGELFF | TGCGCCAGCAGCTTGACAATACAAGCGGGGGGGCCCGGGGAGCTGTTTTTT
. | TRBJ2-1 | . | 17 | TRBV5-4 | CASSFPRNSGLSNEQFF | TGTGCCAGCAGCTTCCCCCGCAATAGCGGCCTGAGCAATGAGCAGTTCTTC
TRBD1 | TRBJ1-3 | . | 16 | TRBV25-1 | CASNTTGVCSGNTIYF | TGTGCCAGCAACACGACAGGGGTCTGCTCTGGAAACACCATATATTTT
. | TRBJ2-3 | . | 16 | TRBV19 | CASSIGGIGGTDTQYF | TGTGCCAGTAGTATAGGAGGAATAGGCGGCACAGATACGCAGTATTTT
TRBD1 | TRBJ1-1 | . | 13 | TRBV28 | CASSRDRNTEAFF | TGTGCCAGCAGTCGGGACAGAAACACTGAAGCTTTCTTT
. | TRBJ2-7 | . | 13 | TRBV9 | CASSYGNSYEQYF | TGTGCCAGCAGTTACGGGAACTCCTACGAGCAGTACTTC
TRBD2 | TRBJ2-1 | . | 15 | TRBV6-4 | CASSDGRGGYNEQFF | TGTGCCAGCAGTGATGGGCGGGGGGGCTACAATGAGCAGTTCTTC
. | TRBJ1-5 | . | 14 | TRBV7-2 | CASSLGRDVQPQHF | TGTGCCAGCAGCTTAGGCAGGGATGTTCAGCCCCAGCATTTT
. | TRBJ2-7 | . | 15 | TRBV11-2 | CASSLEGRLAYEQYF | TGTGCCAGCAGCTTAGAGGGCAGGCTTGCCTACGAGCAGTACTTC
. | TRBJ1-4 | . | 17 | TRBV15 | CATSRNPARGSGEKLFF | TGTGCCACCAGCAGAAATCCCGCCCGGGGGAGCGGGGAAAAACTGTTTTTT
TRBD1 | TRBJ1-1 | . | 15 | TRBV29-1 | CSVRTGTERGTEAFF | TGCAGCGTCCGAACCGGGACAGAAAGGGGCACTGAAGCTTTCTTT
. | TRBJ2-3 | . | 15 | TRBV5-8 | CASSPEARSTDTQYF | TGTGCCAGCAGCCCTGAAGCACGCTCCACAGATACGCAGTATTTT
. | TRBJ2-7 | once | 15 | TRBV6-1 | CASSEFYGGTYEQYF | TGTGCCAGCAGTGAGTTTTATGGGGGGACCTACGAGCAGTACTTC
TRBD2 | TRBJ2-1 | . | 15 | TRBV6-5 | CASRRLAGPYNEQFF | TGTGCTAGCCGTAGACTAGCGGGCCCTTACAATGAGCAGTTCTTC
TRBD1 | TRBJ2-1 | . | 14 | TRBV29-1 | CSVTRDRGYNEQFF | TGCAGCGTGACCCGGGACAGGGGCTACAATGAGCAGTTCTTC
TRBD1 | TRBJ1-1 | . | 17 | TRBV9 | CASSFPSTGGGNTEAFF | TGTGCCAGCAGCTTCCCTTCGACAGGGGGGGGGAACACTGAAGCTTTCTTT
TRBD1 | TRBJ1-6 | . | 16 | TRBV7-2 | CASSSTYDRGDSPLHF | TGTGCCAGCAGCTCGACCTACGACAGGGGAGATTCACCCCTCCACTTT
TRBD1 | TRBJ1-5 | . | 15 | TRBV5-5 | CASSPGDRINQPQHF | TGTGCCAGCAGCCCAGGGGACAGAATCAATCAGCCCCAGCATTTT